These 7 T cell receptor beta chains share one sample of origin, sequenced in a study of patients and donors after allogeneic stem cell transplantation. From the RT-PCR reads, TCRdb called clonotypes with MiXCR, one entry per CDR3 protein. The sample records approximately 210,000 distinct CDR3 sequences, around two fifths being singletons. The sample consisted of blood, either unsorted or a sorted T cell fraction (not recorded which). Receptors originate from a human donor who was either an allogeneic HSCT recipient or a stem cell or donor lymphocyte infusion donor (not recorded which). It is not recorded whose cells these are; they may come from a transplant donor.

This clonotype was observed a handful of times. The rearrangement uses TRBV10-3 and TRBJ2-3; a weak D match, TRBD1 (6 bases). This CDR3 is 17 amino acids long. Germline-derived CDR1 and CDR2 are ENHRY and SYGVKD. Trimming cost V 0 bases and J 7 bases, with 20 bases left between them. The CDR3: CAISESEATFGDNTQYF. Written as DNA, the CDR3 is TGTGCCATCAGTGAGTCAGAAGCGACGTTCGGGGACAATACGCAGTATTTT.

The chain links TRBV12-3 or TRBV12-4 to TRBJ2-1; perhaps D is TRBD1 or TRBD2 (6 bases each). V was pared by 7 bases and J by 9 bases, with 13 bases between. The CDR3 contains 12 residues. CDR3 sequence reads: CASTSKGGEQFF. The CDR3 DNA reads TGTGCCAGCACCTCAAAGGGGGGTGAGCAGTTCTTC.

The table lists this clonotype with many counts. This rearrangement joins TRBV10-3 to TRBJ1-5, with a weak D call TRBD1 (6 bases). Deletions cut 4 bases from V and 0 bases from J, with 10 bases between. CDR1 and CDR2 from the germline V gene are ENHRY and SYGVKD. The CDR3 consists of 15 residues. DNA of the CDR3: TGTGCCATCAGTGCTGGACAGCATAGCAATCAGCCCCAGCATTTT. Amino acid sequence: CAISAGQHSNQPQHF.

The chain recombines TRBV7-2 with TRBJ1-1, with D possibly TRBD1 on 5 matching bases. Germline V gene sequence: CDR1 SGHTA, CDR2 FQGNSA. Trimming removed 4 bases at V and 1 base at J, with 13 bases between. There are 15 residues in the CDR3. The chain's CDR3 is CASSSRVRGNTEAFF. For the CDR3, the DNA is TGTGCCAGCAGCTCCCGAGTAAGGGGGAACACTGAAGCTTTCTTT.

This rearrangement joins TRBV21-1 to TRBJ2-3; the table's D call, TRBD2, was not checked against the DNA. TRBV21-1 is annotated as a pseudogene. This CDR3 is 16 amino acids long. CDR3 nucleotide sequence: TGTGCCACCCATTGGACTAGCGGGAGGGTGGCAGATACGCAGTATTTT. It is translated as CATHWTSGRVADTQYF.

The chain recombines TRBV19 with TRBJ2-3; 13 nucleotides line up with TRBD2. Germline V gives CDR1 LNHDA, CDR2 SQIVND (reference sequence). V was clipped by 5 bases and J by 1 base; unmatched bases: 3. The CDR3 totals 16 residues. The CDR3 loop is CASSVGLAGGTDTQYF. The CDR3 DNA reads TGTGCCAGTAGTGTCGGACTAGCGGGAGGCACAGATACGCAGTATTTT.

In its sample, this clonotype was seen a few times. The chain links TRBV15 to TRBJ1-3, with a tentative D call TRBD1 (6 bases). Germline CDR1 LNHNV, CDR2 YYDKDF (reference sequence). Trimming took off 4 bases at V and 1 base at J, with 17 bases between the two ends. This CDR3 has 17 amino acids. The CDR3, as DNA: TGTGCCACCAGCATTCGACTCTTAGGGGGATCTGGAAACACCATATATTTT. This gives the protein CATSIRLLGGSGNTIYF.